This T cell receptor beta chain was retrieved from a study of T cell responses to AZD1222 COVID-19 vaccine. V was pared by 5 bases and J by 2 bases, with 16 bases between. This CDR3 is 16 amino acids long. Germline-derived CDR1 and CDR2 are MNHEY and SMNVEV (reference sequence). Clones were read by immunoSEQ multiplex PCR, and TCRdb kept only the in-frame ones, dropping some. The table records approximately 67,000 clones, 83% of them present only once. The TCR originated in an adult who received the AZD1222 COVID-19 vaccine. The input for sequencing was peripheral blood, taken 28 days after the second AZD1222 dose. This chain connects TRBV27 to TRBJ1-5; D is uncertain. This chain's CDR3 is CASSLRRDWGNQPQHF. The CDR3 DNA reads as TGTGCCAGCAGTCTCCGGAGGGATTGGGGCAATCAGCCCCAGCATTTT.